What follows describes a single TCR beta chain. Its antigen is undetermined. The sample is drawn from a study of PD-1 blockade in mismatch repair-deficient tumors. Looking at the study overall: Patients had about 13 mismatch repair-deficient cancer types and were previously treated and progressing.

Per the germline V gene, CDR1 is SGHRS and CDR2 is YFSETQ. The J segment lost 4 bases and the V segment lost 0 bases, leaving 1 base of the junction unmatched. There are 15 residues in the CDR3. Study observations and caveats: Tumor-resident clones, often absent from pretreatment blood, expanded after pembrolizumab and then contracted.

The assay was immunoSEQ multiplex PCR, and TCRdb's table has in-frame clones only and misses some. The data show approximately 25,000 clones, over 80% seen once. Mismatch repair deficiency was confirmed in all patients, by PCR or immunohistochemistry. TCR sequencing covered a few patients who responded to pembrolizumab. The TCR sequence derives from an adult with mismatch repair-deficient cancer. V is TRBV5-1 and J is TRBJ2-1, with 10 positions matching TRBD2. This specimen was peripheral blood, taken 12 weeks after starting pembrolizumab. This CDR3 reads CASSLGSGRYNEQFF. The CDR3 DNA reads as TGCGCCAGCAGCTTGGGTAGCGGGAGGTACAATGAGCAGTTCTTC.